These 32 T cell receptor beta chains came from one sample sequenced in a study of control samples from healthy donors and cancer patients. Generated by immunoSEQ multiplex PCR, the TCRdb table keeps only in-frame clones and is missing some. The sample carries about 250,000 clones, around 79% recorded once. Sequences were obtained from PBMCs. The receptors were gathered from a woman aged 55-69 years with lung cancer.

This rearrangement joins TRBV19 to TRBJ2-7, with 10 nucleotides matching TRBD1. The CDR3 runs to 15 residues. V trimming: 2 bases; J trimming: 3 bases; junction bases outside the gene matches: 4. Germline V lookup: CDR1 LNHDA, CDR2 SQIVND (reference sequence). The CDR3 DNA sequence: TGTGCCAGTAGTATATCGGGACAGGGGAGCTACGAGCAGTACTTC. The encoded protein is CASSISGQGSYEQYF. The complete variable domain, with remaining parts taken from reference TRBV19 and TRBJ2-7, reads DGGITQSPKYLFRKEGQNVTLSCEQNLNHDAMYWYRQDPGQGLRLIYYSQIVNDFQKGDIAEGYSVSREKKESFPLTVTSAQKNPTAFYLCASSISGQGSYEQYFGPGTRLTVT.

This chain connects TRBV4-2 to TRBJ1-6; 7 bases align to TRBD1. Trimming took 2 bases from V and 5 from J; bases not matched to a gene: 6. The CDR3 spans 16 residues. Germline V lookup: CDR1 LGHNA, CDR2 YNFKEQ. DNA of the CDR3: TGTGCCAGCAGCCAAATGTCCGGGACAGATAATTCACCCCTCCACTTT. It translates to CASSQMSGTDNSPLHF.

The chain links TRBV6-2 or TRBV6-3 to TRBJ2-7, with TRBD1 matching 7 bases. The length of the CDR3 is 11 residues. The germline CDR1 and CDR2 sequences are MNHEY and SVGEGT. V dropped 6 bases and J dropped 6; count of bases not matched to a gene: 2. This CDR3 reads CASSPGGEQYF. CDR3 DNA: TGTGCCAGCAGCCCAGGGGGCGAGCAGTACTTC.

This rearrangement joins TRBV10-3 to TRBJ1-5; D is uncertain. V lost 0 bases and J lost 0, with 9 bases in between. Per germline, CDR1 ENHRY and CDR2 SYGVKD. This CDR3 spans 16 amino acids. This chain's CDR3 is CAISESVVYSNQPQHF. Here the CDR3 DNA reads TGTGCCATCAGTGAGTCGGTAGTATATAGCAATCAGCCCCAGCATTTT.

In its sample, this clone was seen a few times. The chain uses TRBV7-9 and TRBJ1-5; D is possibly TRBD1 (5 bases). The V end was cut by 2 bases, the J end by 4 bases, with 9 bases between. CDR3 length equals 14 residues. Germline V gene lookup returns CDR1 SEHNR and CDR2 FQNEAQ (reference sequence). CDR3 coding DNA: TGTGCCAGCAGCTTAAGAGGGGTAAATCAGCCCCAGCATTTT. This sequence encodes CASSLRGVNQPQHF.

The gene calls are TRBV15 and TRBJ2-6, with 7 positions matching TRBD1. Germline V CDR1 and CDR2: LNHNV, YYDKDF (reference sequence). Trimming at V came to 0 bases and at J to 0 bases, leaving 8 bases not matched to a gene. The CDR3 contains 19 residues. CDR3 DNA sequence: TGTGCCACCAGCAGAGATATCGGGACAGCTTCCTCTGGGGCCAACGTCCTGACTTTC. It yields the protein CATSRDIGTASSGANVLTF.

The chain uses TRBV6-6 and TRBJ2-1, with TRBD1 matching 7 bases. Germline assignment: CDR1 MNHNY and CDR2 SVGAGI (reference sequence). V was pared by 2 bases and J by 4 bases, with 2 bases of the junction left unmatched. This CDR3 spans 14 amino acids. CDR3 loop: CASSYEGQYNEQFF. As DNA, the CDR3 is TGTGCCAGCAGTTACGAGGGACAGTACAATGAGCAGTTCTTC.

The V gene is TRBV28, the J gene TRBJ1-5; no firm D call. V dropped 2 bases and J dropped 6 bases, with 14 bases sitting between them. Germline V gene data show CDR1 as MDHEN and CDR2 as SYDVKM. This CDR3 is built from 15 residues. CDR3 in amino acids: CASSLPTVHGQPQHF. Here the CDR3 DNA reads TGTGCCAGCAGTTTACCGACGGTTCACGGTCAGCCCCAGCATTTT.

This clone was recorded once. This chain uses TRBV5-1 with TRBJ2-3, with 7 bases lining up with TRBD1. The CDR3 contains 14 residues. Trimming at V came to 4 bases and at J to 0 bases, leaving 2 bases not matched to a gene. Germline assignment: CDR1 SGHRS and CDR2 YFSETQ. The CDR3 nucleotides are TGCGCCAGCAGCCGAGGGGGCAGCACAGATACGCAGTATTTT. Its protein product is CASSRGGSTDTQYF. Full variable domain (missing parts from reference TRBV5-1 and TRBJ2-3): KAGVTQTPRYLIKTRGQQVTLSCSPISGHRSVSWYQQTPGQGLQFLFEYFSETQRNKGNFPGRFSGRQFSNSRSEMNVSTLELGDSALYLCASSRGGSTDTQYFGPGTRLTVL.

V and J are TRBV6-1 and TRBJ2-3; D not certain. Per the germline V gene, CDR1 is MNHNS and CDR2 is SASEGT. Trimming stripped 3 bases from V and 6 bases from J, with 7 bases between. CDR3 length: 12 amino acids. CDR3 sequence reads: CASSESQDTQYF. CDR3 sequence (DNA): TGTGCCAGCAGTGAGTCACAGGATACGCAGTATTTT.

The chain has TRBV28 and TRBJ2-3; TRBD2 agrees at 7 bases. The CDR3 runs to 20 residues. J lost 3 bases, V lost 3 bases, and 21 bases had no gene match. Germline V gives CDR1 MDHEN, CDR2 SYDVKM. In DNA form, the CDR3 reads TGTGCCAGCAGTTTGATAGCCTCGACTAATTTCAGGCGGGGGACAGATACGCAGTATTTT. Protein: CASSLIASTNFRRGTDTQYF.

The chain combines TRBV3-1 (or the pseudogene TRBV3-2) with TRBJ1-4, with a possible D match to TRBD1 (5 bases). V was trimmed by 3 bases and J by 9 bases, leaving 20 bases between them. This CDR3 region has 16 residues. In germline, CDR1 is LGHDT, CDR2 YNNKEL (reference sequence). In DNA, the CDR3 is TGTGCCAGCAGCCAGGGGTTGGGGACTGCAGGGAAAAAACTGTTTTTT. Translated, it gives CASSQGLGTAGKKLFF.

The chain employs TRBV7-9 and TRBJ2-7; possible D gene TRBD1, 6 bases. Germline CDR1 is SEHNR and CDR2 is FQNEAQ (reference sequence). V was shortened by 5 bases and J by 4 bases, with 9 bases between the two germline ends. There are 12 residues in the CDR3. DNA of the CDR3: TGTGCCAGCAGCGTAGGACAGTACGAGCAGTACTTC. Its protein is CASSVGQYEQYF.

This clone was counted once. Here the CDR3 DNA reads TGTGCCGCTCCGCGTCCTCATTTCCTCGAGGGCTACACCTTC. Translating it yields CAAPRPHFLEGYTF. The chain couples TRBV6-5 to TRBJ1-2, with no clear D. The CDR3 sequence is 14 residues long. V was trimmed by 11 bases and J by 8 bases, leaving 24 bases between them. CDR1 is MNHEY, CDR2 SVGAGI, per germline.

The gene calls are TRBV5-1 and TRBJ1-4, with TRBD1 matching over 7 bases. From germline, CDR1 is SGHRS and CDR2 YFSETQ. The CDR3 extends over 13 amino acids. J was trimmed by 8 bases and V by 4 bases; bases with no gene match: 5. In nucleotides, the CDR3 is TGCGCCAGCAGCGGGGGACAGTCGGAAAAACTGTTTTTT. Translated, it gives CASSGGQSEKLFF.

This rearrangement joins TRBV25-1 to TRBJ1-1, with D unclear. V was clipped by 6 bases and J by 1 base, with 3 bases between them. The CDR3 has 11 amino acids. In germline, CDR1 is MGHDK, CDR2 SYGVNS. Here the CDR3 DNA reads TGTGCCAGCAGAGGGAACACTGAAGCTTTCTTT. This encodes CASRGNTEAFF.

This chain links TRBV5-1 with TRBJ2-1, with 7 nucleotides matching TRBD2. The CDR3 sequence is 15 residues long. V trimming: 3 bases; J trimming: 6 bases; junction bases outside the gene matches: 9. Germline V gene sequence: CDR1 SGHRS, CDR2 YFSETQ. CDR3 DNA: TGCGCCAGCAGCTGGACGGGGACTACCCTCAATGAGCAGTTCTTC. The encoded protein is CASSWTGTTLNEQFF.

V usage is TRBV12-5 and J usage is TRBJ1-6; 8 nucleotides align to TRBD1. CDR1 is LGHNT, CDR2 FRNRAP, per germline. Germline trimming cut 6 bases from V and 2 bases from J; bases unmatched to any gene: 3. This CDR3 region has 15 residues. DNA of the CDR3: TGTGCTAGTGGCCTCAGGGGGCCCTATAATTCACCCCTCCACTTT. Protein sequence: CASGLRGPYNSPLHF.

This clone was counted a few times. The rearrangement joins TRBV2 to TRBJ2-3; 10 bases are a match to TRBD2. J was trimmed by 5 bases and V by 2 bases; bases with no gene match: 7. Germline CDR1 is SNHLY and CDR2 is FYNNEI. CDR3 size: 16 residues. CDR3 protein: CASSEPKLAGLDTQYF. The CDR3, as DNA: TGTGCCAGCAGTGAACCTAAACTAGCGGGGTTAGATACGCAGTATTTT.

This clone was detected once. The chain employs TRBV7-2 and TRBJ2-5, with D uncertain. The CDR3 consists of 14 residues. V was shortened by 5 bases and J by 2 bases, with 12 bases between the two germline ends. CDR1 is SGHTA, CDR2 FQGNSA, per germline. CDR3 region: CASSLRASQETQYF. The CDR3, as DNA: TGTGCCAGCAGCCTTAGAGCCAGTCAAGAGACCCAGTACTTC.

This chain connects TRBV2 to TRBJ2-5; D perhaps matches TRBD2 (5 bases). V was cut by 1 base and J by 1 base, with 7 bases left in between. The CDR3 is 14 residues long. Germline V lookup: CDR1 SNHLY, CDR2 FYNNEI. The CDR3 spells CASSEGTFQETQYF. CDR3 bases: TGTGCCAGCAGTGAAGGGACTTTCCAAGAGACCCAGTACTTC.

This sequence joins TRBV18 and TRBJ1-1; D ambiguous. Germline CDR1 is KGHSH and CDR2 is LQKENI. The CDR3 is 10 amino acids. The V and J ends lost 4 bases and 7 bases respectively, with 4 bases between them. The CDR3 region is CASSQGEAFF. The CDR3 DNA is TGTGCCAGCTCACAGGGTGAAGCTTTCTTT. Looking up the rest from reference TRBV18 and TRBJ1-1 gives the full variable domain: NAGVMQNPRHLVRRRGQEARLRCSPMKGHSHVYWYRQLPEEGLKFMVYLQKENIIDESGMPKERFSAEFPKEGPSILRIQQVVRGDSAAYFCASSQGEAFFGQGTRLTVV.

V is TRBV11-2 and J is TRBJ2-1; 9 bases map to TRBD1. V gave up 5 bases and J gave up 4 bases; unmatched junction bases: 9. Germline CDR1 is SGHAT and CDR2 is FQNNGV. The CDR3 spans 16 residues. The CDR3 loop reads CASSPRGTGFYNEQFF. In DNA, the CDR3 is TGTGCCAGCAGCCCTCGCGGGACAGGGTTTTACAATGAGCAGTTCTTC.

This chain links TRBV25-1 with TRBJ2-7; either TRBD1 or TRBD2 may supply D (6 bases each). V lost 5 bases, J lost 3 bases, and 14 bases lay in between. Germline V gives CDR1 MGHDK, CDR2 SYGVNS. The CDR3 runs 14 residues. CDR3 coding DNA: TGTGCCAGCAGTATGTTAGGGGGGAACTACGAGCAGTACTTC. It is translated as CASSMLGGNYEQYF.

The chain combines TRBV18 with TRBJ2-7, with TRBD1 as a possible D gene (6 bases). Germline values: CDR1 KGHSH, CDR2 LQKENI. The germline V and J ends were trimmed by 4 bases and 4 bases, with 11 bases remaining between them. CDR3 size: 13 residues. CDR3 amino acids: CASSRDTTYEQYF. The CDR3 DNA reads as TGTGCCAGCTCACGGGACACAACTTACGAGCAGTACTTC.

The chain has TRBV19 and TRBJ2-7; possible D gene TRBD2, 6 bases. Germline V lookup: CDR1 LNHDA, CDR2 SQIVND (reference sequence). The V end lost 10 bases, the J end lost 2 bases, and 12 bases lay between the germline ends. CDR3 length: 12 amino acids. CDR3 amino acids: CATASVPYEQYF. The CDR3 DNA reads TGTGCCACCGCTAGCGTCCCCTACGAGCAGTACTTC.

V gene TRBV7-3 combines with J gene TRBJ2-1; tentatively, D is TRBD2 (5 bases). Germline V CDR1 and CDR2: SGHTA, FQGTGA. The ends were cut back, 2 bases at V and 0 bases at J, with 23 bases in the middle. The CDR3 length is 20 residues. In DNA, the CDR3 is TGTGCCAGCAGCTTACGAGGTGCCCAATTACTGGCGGGCTCCTACAATGAGCAGTTCTTC. Encoded protein: CASSLRGAQLLAGSYNEQFF. Based on the CDR3 plus reference TRBV7-3 and TRBJ2-1, the full variable domain is GAGVSQTPSNKVTEKGKYVELRCDPISGHTALYWYRQSLGQGPEFLIYFQGTGAADDSGLPNDRFFAVRPEGSVSTLKIQRTERGDSAVYLCASSLRGAQLLAGSYNEQFFGPGTRLTVL.

The table lists this clone with a few counts. The chain has TRBV20-1 and TRBJ1-1; D might be TRBD1 (5 bases). The CDR3 is made up of 11 amino acids. V lost 4 bases and J 6 bases, leaving 9 bases between the germline ends. CDR1 is DFQATT and CDR2 is SNEGSKA in the germline V gene (reference sequence). The CDR3 sequence: CSAMGDAEAFF. CDR3 in DNA: TGCAGTGCTATGGGGGACGCTGAAGCTTTCTTT.

V and J are TRBV2 and TRBJ1-6; TRBD1 agrees at 9 bases. The germline V gene has CDR1 SNHLY and CDR2 FYNNEI. The CDR3 has 17 residues. The V and J ends lost 7 bases and 7 bases, in that order; junction bases with no gene match: 14. The CDR3 loop is CASNSLQGARENSPLHF. The DNA of the CDR3 is TGTGCCAGCAACTCCTTACAGGGGGCGCGTGAAAATTCACCCCTCCACTTT.

Comments on this clone: Other nucleotide sequences from this sample produce the same CDR3. The gene calls are TRBV9 and TRBJ1-3; D gene unclear. Trimming took off 0 bases at V and 1 base at J, with 5 bases between the two ends. The CDR3 is made up of 14 amino acids. Germline CDR1 is SGDLS and CDR2 is YYNGEE. DNA of the CDR3: TGTGCCAGCAGCGTAGAAGGATCTGGAAACACCATATATTTT. Translating it yields CASSVEGSGNTIYF.

The chain uses TRBV28 and TRBJ1-5; 9 bases are a match to TRBD1. CDR3 size: 19 residues. Germline CDR1 reads MDHEN; CDR2 reads SYDVKM. V lost 2 bases to trimming and J lost 6 bases; unmatched junction nucleotides: 17. CDR3 DNA: TGTGCCAGCAGTTTAGTGGACAGGGGCGTCCTTTACCGCCTTCAGCCCCAGCATTTT. It translates to CASSLVDRGVLYRLQPQHF.

This rearrangement joins TRBV5-1 to TRBJ1-2; the match to TRBD1 covers 7 bases. Germline-derived CDR1 and CDR2 are SGHRS and YFSETQ. The CDR3 extends over 14 amino acids. V was pared by 2 bases and J by 7 bases, with 8 bases of the junction left unmatched. The CDR3 DNA reads TGCGCCAGCAGCTTTGCAGGGGGATCGGGTGGCTACACCTTC. This translates into CASSFAGGSGGYTF.